This TCR beta chain was found in a study of beta chain features in type 1 diabetes. This clone showed up just once. As yet, its antigen is unknown. Broader study findings: The VDJ junctions of type 1 diabetes patients carried fewer insertions and more deletions. PCR could preferentially amplify shorter templates, alike in patients and controls. In cDNA sequencing, cells with high TCR expression could be over-represented. In the patient group, naive, central memory and Treg TCRB repertoires seemed more alike than in the healthy donor group. For Type 1 diabetes patients, all four CD4+ subsets carried TCRB CDR3s that were moderately but significantly shorter.

Trimming stripped 5 bases from V and 7 bases from J, with 12 bases between. This CDR3 contains 13 residues. Per the germline V gene, CDR1 is MNHEY and CDR2 is SMNVEV (reference sequence). Expressed TCRB transcripts were sequenced because the isolated RNA had all been reverse transcribed beforehand. Libraries were prepared by immunoSEQ multiplex PCR; TCRdb keeps only in-frame clonotypes and omits some of them. The sample comprises approximately 41,000 clones, approximately 70% of which are singletons, and approximately 1.7% rests with the top ten. This clonotype originated in a man aged 25-40 years with type 1 diabetes. Some clones in this sample may be carry-over from other donors' samples. The chain employs TRBV27 and TRBJ1-5; D is unresolved. What was sequenced was Tregs from blood. In DNA, the CDR3 is TGTGCCAGCAGTCCCTATCAGGCCCAGCCCCAGCATTTT. It specifies CASSPYQAQPQHF.